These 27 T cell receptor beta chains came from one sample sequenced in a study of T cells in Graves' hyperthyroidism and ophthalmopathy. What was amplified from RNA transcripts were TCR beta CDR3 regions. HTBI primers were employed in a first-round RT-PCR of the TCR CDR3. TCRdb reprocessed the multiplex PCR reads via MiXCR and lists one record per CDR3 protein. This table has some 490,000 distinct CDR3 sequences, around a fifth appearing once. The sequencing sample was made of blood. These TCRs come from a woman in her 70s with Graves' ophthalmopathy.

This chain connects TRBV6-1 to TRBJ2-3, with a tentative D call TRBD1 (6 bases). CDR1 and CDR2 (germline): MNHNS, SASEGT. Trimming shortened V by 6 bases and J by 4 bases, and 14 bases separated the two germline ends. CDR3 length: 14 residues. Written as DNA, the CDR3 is TGTGCCAGCAGCGTGGGACACGTTGCAGATACGCAGTATTTT. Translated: CASSVGHVADTQYF.

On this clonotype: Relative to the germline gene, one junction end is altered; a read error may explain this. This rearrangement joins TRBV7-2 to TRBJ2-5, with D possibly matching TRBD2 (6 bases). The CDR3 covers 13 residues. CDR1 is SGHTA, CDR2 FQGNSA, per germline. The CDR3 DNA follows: TGTGCCAGCATCTTAGTCGGGGGAGAGACCCAGTACTTC. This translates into CASILVGGETQYF. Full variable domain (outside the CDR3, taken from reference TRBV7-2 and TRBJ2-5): GAGVSQSPSNKVTEKGKDVELRCDPISGHTALYWYRQSLGQGLEFLIYFQGNSAPDKSGLPSDRFSAERTGGSVSTLTIQRTQQEDSAVYLCASILVGGETQYFGPGTRLLVL.

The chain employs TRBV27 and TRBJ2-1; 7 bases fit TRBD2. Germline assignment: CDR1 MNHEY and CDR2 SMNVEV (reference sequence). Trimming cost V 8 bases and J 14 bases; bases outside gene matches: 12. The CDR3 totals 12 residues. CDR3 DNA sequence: TGTGCCAGCTTCCCCCGGGACTACCGAGAGTTCTTC. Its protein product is CASFPRDYREFF.

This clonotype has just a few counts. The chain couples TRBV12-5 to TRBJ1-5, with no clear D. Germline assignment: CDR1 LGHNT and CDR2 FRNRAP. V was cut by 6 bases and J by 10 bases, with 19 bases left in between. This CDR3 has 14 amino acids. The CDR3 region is CASGREGSISPQHF. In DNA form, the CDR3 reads TGTGCTAGTGGACGTGAAGGGTCAATCAGCCCCCAGCATTTT.

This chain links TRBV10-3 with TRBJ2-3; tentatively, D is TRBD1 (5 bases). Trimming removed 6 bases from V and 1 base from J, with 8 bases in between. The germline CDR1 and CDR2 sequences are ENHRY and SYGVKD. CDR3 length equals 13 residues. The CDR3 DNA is TGTGCCATCAGCAGGGAACGCACAGATACGCAGTATTTT. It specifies CAISRERTDTQYF.

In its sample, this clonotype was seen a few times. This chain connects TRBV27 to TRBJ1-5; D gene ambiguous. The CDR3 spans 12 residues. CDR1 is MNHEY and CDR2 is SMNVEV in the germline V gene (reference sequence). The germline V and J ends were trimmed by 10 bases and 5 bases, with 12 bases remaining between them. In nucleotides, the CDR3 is TGTGCCACCTCCTTATTACATCAGCCCCAGCATTTT. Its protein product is CATSLLHQPQHF.

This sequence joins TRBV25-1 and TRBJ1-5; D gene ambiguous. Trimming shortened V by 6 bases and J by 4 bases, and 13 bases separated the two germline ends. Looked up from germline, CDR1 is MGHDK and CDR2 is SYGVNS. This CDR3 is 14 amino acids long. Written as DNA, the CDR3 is TGTGCCAGCAGGGCCGGGAGCCCAAATCAGCCCCAGCATTTT. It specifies CASRAGSPNQPQHF.

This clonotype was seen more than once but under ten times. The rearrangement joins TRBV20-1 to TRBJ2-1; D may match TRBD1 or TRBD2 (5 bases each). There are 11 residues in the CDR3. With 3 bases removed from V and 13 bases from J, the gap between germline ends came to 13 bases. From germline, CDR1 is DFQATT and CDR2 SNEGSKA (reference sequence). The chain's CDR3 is CSARGRGFQFF. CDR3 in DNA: TGCAGTGCTAGGGGACGAGGGTTTCAGTTCTTC.

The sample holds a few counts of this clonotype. The chain's CDR3 is CASSLLGPGRDTQYF. CDR3 DNA sequence: TGTGCCAGCAGTCTTCTGGGACCTGGTAGGGATACGCAGTATTTT. The chain uses TRBV28 and TRBJ2-3; TRBD1 or TRBD2 may be the D gene (5 bases each). The CDR3 has 15 amino acids. Trimming cost V 5 bases and J 6 bases, with 18 bases left between them. Looked up from germline, CDR1 is MDHEN and CDR2 is SYDVKM.

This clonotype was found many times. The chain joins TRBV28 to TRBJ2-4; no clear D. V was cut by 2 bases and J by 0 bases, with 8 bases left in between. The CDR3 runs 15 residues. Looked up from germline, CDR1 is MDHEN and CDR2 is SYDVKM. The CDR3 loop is CASSLTALAKNIQYF. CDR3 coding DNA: TGTGCCAGCAGTTTAACAGCATTAGCCAAAAACATTCAGTACTTC.

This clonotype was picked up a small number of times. The CDR3: CSARGEGKDTQYF. CDR3 nucleotides: TGCAGTGCTAGAGGGGAGGGGAAAGATACGCAGTATTTT. This chain connects TRBV20-1 to TRBJ2-3, with 7 bases aligning to TRBD2. The CDR3 totals 13 residues. With 1 base clipped from V and 5 bases from J, the junction kept 3 bases outside the gene matches. Germline V gene data show CDR1 as DFQATT and CDR2 as SNEGSKA (reference sequence).

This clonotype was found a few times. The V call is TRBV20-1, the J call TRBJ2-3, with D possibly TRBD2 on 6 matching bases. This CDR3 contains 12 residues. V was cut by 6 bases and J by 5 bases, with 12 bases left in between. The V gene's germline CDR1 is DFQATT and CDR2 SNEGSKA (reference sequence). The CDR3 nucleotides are TGCAGTGCCCGCTCGGGGGAAGATACGCAGTATTTT. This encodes CSARSGEDTQYF.

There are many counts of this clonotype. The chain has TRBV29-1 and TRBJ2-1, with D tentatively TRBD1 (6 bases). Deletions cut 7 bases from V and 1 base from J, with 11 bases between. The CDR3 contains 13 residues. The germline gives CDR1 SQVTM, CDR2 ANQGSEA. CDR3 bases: TGCAGCGGTGGGACACCATCCTACAATGAGCAGTTCTTC. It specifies CSGGTPSYNEQFF.

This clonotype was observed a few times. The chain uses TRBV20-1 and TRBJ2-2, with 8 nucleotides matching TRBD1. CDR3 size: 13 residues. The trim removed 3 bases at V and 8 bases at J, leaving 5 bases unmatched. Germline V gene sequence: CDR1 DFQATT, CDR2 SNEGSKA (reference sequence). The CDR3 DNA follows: TGCAGTGCTAGTAACAGGGACAGGGGGGAGCTGTTTTTT. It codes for CSASNRDRGELFF.

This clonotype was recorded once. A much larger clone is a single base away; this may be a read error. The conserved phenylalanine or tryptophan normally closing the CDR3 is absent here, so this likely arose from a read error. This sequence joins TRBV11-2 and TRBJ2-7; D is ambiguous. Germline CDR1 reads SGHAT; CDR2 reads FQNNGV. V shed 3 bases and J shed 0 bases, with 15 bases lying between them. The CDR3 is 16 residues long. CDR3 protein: CASSFSSVGSSYEQYL. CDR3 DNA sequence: TGTGCCAGCAGCTTCAGCAGCGTAGGTTCCTCCTACGAGCAGTACCTC.

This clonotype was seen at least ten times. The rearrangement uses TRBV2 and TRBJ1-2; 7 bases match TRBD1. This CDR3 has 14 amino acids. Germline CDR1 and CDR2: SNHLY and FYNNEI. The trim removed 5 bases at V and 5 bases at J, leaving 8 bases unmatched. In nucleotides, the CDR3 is TGTGCCAGCAGTACCCAGGGGGAGGGGTATGGCTACACCTTC. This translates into CASSTQGEGYGYTF.

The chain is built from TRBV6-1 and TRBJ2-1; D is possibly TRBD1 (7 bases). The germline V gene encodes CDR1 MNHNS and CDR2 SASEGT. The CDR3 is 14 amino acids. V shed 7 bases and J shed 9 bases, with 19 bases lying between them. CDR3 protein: CASTRGTQGGEQFF. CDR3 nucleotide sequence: TGTGCCAGCACCCGAGGGACCCAGGGGGGTGAGCAGTTCTTC.

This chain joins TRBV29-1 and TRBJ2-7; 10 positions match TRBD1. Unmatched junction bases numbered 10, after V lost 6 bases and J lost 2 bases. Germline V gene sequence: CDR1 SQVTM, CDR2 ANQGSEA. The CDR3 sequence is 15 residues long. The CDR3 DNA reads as TGCAGCGTGGGGGACGGGACAGGGGACCCCTACGAGCAGTACTTC. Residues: CSVGDGTGDPYEQYF.

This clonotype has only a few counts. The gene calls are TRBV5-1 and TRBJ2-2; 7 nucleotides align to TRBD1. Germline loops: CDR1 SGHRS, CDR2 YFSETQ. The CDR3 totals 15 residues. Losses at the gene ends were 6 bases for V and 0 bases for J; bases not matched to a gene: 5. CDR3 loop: CASKFGTANTGELFF. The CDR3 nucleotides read TGCGCCAGCAAATTCGGGACAGCGAACACCGGGGAGCTGTTTTTT.

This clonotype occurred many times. Here the CDR3 reads CSARDGGWNTEAFF. CDR3 bases: TGCAGTGCTAGGGATGGGGGTTGGAACACTGAAGCTTTCTTT. The J gene is TRBJ1-1, the V gene TRBV20-1; perhaps TRBD1 as D (5 bases). The V end was cut by 3 bases, the J end by 1 base, with 12 bases between. Germline V gene data show CDR1 as DFQATT and CDR2 as SNEGSKA (reference sequence). This CDR3 is 14 amino acids long.

DNA of the CDR3: TGTGCCAGTAGGTTAGCGGGAGGGCCGATCGGGGAGCTGTTTTTT. Translated, it gives CASRLAGGPIGELFF. The gene calls are TRBV19 and TRBJ2-2; 11 bases map to TRBD2. Germline V CDR1 and CDR2: LNHDA, SQIVND (reference sequence). V lost 6 bases, J lost 7 bases, and 7 bases stayed unmatched. The CDR3 totals 15 residues.

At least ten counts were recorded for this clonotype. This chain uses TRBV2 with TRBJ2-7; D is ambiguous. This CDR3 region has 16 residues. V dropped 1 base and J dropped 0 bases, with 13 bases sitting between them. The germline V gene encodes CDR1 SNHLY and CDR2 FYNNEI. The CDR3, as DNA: TGTGCCAGCAGTGAAGTATTTTCGGCCTACTCCTACGAGCAGTACTTC. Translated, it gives CASSEVFSAYSYEQYF.

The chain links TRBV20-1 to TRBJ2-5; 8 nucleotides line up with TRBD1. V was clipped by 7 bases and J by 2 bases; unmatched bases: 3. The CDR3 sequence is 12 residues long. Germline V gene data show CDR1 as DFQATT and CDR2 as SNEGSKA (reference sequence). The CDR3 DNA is TGCAGTGTCAGGACAGGGCAAGAGACCCAGTACTTC. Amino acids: CSVRTGQETQYF.

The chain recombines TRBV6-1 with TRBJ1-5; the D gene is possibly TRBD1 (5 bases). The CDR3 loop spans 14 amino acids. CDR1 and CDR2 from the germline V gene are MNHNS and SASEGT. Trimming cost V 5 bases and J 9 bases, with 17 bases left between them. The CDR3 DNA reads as TGTGCCAGCAGTCACCCCGAGGGACTAGGGCCCCAGCATTTT. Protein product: CASSHPEGLGPQHF.

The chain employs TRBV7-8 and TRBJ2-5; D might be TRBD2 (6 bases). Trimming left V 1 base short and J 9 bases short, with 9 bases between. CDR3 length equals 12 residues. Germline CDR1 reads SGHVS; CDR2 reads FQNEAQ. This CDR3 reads CASSLGGRSQYF. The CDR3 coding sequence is TGTGCCAGCAGCTTAGGTGGGAGGTCCCAGTACTTC. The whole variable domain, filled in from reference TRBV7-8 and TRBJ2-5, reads GAGVSQSPRYKVAKRGQDVALRCDPISGHVSLFWYQQALGQGPEFLTYFQNEAQLDKSGLPSDRFFAERPEGSVSTLKIQRTQQEDSAVYLCASSLGGRSQYFGPGTRLLVL.

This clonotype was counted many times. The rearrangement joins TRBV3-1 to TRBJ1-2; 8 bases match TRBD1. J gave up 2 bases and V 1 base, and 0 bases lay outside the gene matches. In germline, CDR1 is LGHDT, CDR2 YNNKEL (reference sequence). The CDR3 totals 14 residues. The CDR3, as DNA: TGTGCCAGCAGCCAAGGACAGGGGAACTATGGCTACACCTTC. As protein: CASSQGQGNYGYTF. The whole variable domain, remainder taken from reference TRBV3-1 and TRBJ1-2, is DTAVSQTPKYLVTQMGNDKSIKCEQNLGHDTMYWYKQDSKKFLKIMFSYNNKELIINETVPNRFSPKSPDKAHLNLHINSLELGDSAVYFCASSQGQGNYGYTFGSGTRLTVV.

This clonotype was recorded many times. The CDR3 is CASGRLGNSPLHF. In nucleotides, the CDR3 is TGTGCCAGCGGAAGGTTGGGCAATTCACCCCTCCACTTT. The V and J genes are TRBV2 and TRBJ1-6, with D unresolved. The CDR3 runs to 13 residues. The V gene's germline CDR1 is SNHLY and CDR2 FYNNEI. V was cut by 8 bases and J by 7 bases, with 12 bases left in between. Based on the CDR3 plus reference TRBV2 and TRBJ1-6, the full variable domain is EPEVTQTPSHQVTQMGQEVILRCVPISNHLYFYWYRQILGQKVEFLVSFYNNEISEKSEIFDDQFSVERPDGSNFTLKIRSTKLEDSAMYFCASGRLGNSPLHFGNGTRLTVT.